This TCR beta chain was sequenced in a study of OX40 agonist ivuxolimab in advanced cancers. In the study overall: In this trial design, patients received ivuxolimab intravenously at 0.01 to 10 mg/kg every 2 weeks.

CDR1 and CDR2 (germline): SGHNT, YENEEA. The CDR3 contains 11 residues. Trimming shortened V by 8 bases and J by 2 bases, and 7 bases separated the two germline ends. Libraries were prepared by immunoSEQ multiplex PCR; TCRdb keeps only in-frame clonotypes and omits some of them. The repertoire holds tens of thousands of clones, approximately 89% seen once, with approximately 3.6% in the top ten. Patients had blood sampled at baseline and again on cycle 4 day 1 and cycle 7 day 1. The sample in question was CD4+ or CD8+ T cells sorted from blood, obtained in a trial of the OX40 agonist ivuxolimab. The chain couples TRBV11-3 to TRBJ2-7; D gene unclear. The source is an adult with an advanced solid tumor such as melanoma, head and neck, liver or kidney cancer. This CDR3 reads CASGPPYEQYF. The CDR3 DNA reads TGTGCCAGCGGACCTCCCTACGAGCAGTACTTC.